A selection of T cell receptor beta chains follows, all from one sample in a study of blood T cell repertoires in COVID-19. Repertoires were generated with immunoSEQ multiplex PCR, while TCRdb's copy carries only in-frame clones and drops some. This sample has a few hundred thousand clones, with about 88% found just once. What was sequenced was PBMCs or T cells enriched from blood (not recorded which). The origin of the receptors is a man under 40 with acute COVID-19. Each CDR3 is given with its conserved first and last residue. The order of the fields is J gene, V gene, CDR3 protein.

J gene: TRBJ2-2; V gene: TRBV11-2; CDR3 protein: CASSGRVGELFF
J gene: TRBJ2-5; V gene: TRBV19; CDR3 protein: CASSISQSGETQYF
J gene: TRBJ1-5; V gene: TRBV19; CDR3 protein: CASSIGDGALDQPQHF
J gene: TRBJ2-5; V gene: TRBV14; CDR3 protein: CASSIRGGMVETQYF
J gene: TRBJ1-6; V gene: TRBV28; CDR3 protein: CASSFLREADSPLHF
J gene: TRBJ1-2; V gene: TRBV6-5; CDR3 protein: CASSTDSLYGYTF
J gene: TRBJ1-1; V gene: TRBV18; CDR3 protein: CASSPFGVGTGKIVFF
J gene: TRBJ1-6; V gene: TRBV18; CDR3 protein: CASSPGQNVNSPLHF
J gene: TRBJ2-3; V gene: TRBV5-8; CDR3 protein: CASSRRQAMSTDTQYF
J gene: TRBJ2-2; V gene: TRBV10-3; CDR3 protein: CAISEVGVVNTGELFF
J gene: TRBJ1-5; V gene: TRBV6-5; CDR3 protein: CASSPETRNQPQHF
J gene: TRBJ2-1; V gene: TRBV11-2; CDR3 protein: CASTFRGGQSYNEQFF
J gene: TRBJ2-3; V gene: TRBV9; CDR3 protein: CASSARQESTDTQYF
J gene: TRBJ2-3; V gene: TRBV29-1; CDR3 protein: CSVRLAGTDTQYF
J gene: TRBJ2-5; V gene: TRBV5-1; CDR3 protein: CASSPPAGQETQYF
J gene: TRBJ2-1; V gene: TRBV24-1; CDR3 protein: CATSVSRDYNEQFF
J gene: TRBJ2-1; V gene: TRBV9; CDR3 protein: CASSVDLPVNNEQFF
J gene: TRBJ2-4; V gene: TRBV11-2; CDR3 protein: CASSPSAGGKNIQYF
J gene: TRBJ1-3; V gene: TRBV10-1; CDR3 protein: CASSESVGNTIYF
J gene: TRBJ2-2; V gene: TRBV7-8; CDR3 protein: CASSLGTVTNTGELFF
J gene: TRBJ1-2; V gene: TRBV7-8; CDR3 protein: CASSLRDRGLEGYTF
J gene: TRBJ1-4; V gene: TRBV27; CDR3 protein: CASSRGGVEKLFF
J gene: TRBJ2-1; V gene: TRBV28; CDR3 protein: CASSSIVRTSGSSNEQFF
J gene: TRBJ1-5; V gene: TRBV6-5; CDR3 protein: CASRWGQGAYQPQHF
J gene: TRBJ2-2; V gene: TRBV27; CDR3 protein: CASSKGLGGGAYTGELFF
J gene: TRBJ1-1; V gene: TRBV27; CDR3 protein: CASRSLTGGFFTEAFF
J gene: TRBJ1-1; V gene: TRBV5-1; CDR3 protein: CASSAASWGGYTEAFF
J gene: TRBJ1-1; V gene: TRBV3-1/TRBV3-2; CDR3 protein: CASSQETYLGAFF
J gene: TRBJ2-1; V gene: TRBV24-1; CDR3 protein: CATSGAGGYNEQFF
J gene: TRBJ1-2; V gene: TRBV5-1; CDR3 protein: CASSLAVGSYGYTF
J gene: TRBJ1-5; V gene: TRBV5-1; CDR3 protein: CASSSTGGGQPQHF
J gene: TRBJ2-3; V gene: TRBV19; CDR3 protein: CASSISSGSTDTQYF
J gene: TRBJ2-2; V gene: TRBV14; CDR3 protein: CASRSGTSGYTGELFF
J gene: TRBJ1-5; V gene: TRBV7-8; CDR3 protein: CASSTRTGYSNQPQHF
J gene: TRBJ1-2; V gene: TRBV19; CDR3 protein: CASLDSKGYGYTF
J gene: TRBJ1-1; V gene: TRBV9; CDR3 protein: CASSAQGQGTEAFF
J gene: TRBJ1-2; V gene: TRBV28; CDR3 protein: CASSRRGQGYTF
J gene: TRBJ1-1; V gene: TRBV6-5; CDR3 protein: CASSYSTPNTEAFF
J gene: TRBJ1-5; V gene: TRBV19; CDR3 protein: CAVASAFNQPQHF
J gene: TRBJ1-6; V gene: TRBV19; CDR3 protein: CASIDRALETYNSPLHF
J gene: TRBJ2-5; V gene: TRBV11-2; CDR3 protein: CASSPTRSRTATQYF
J gene: TRBJ1-1; V gene: TRBV28; CDR3 protein: CASSFGTGGQAFF
J gene: TRBJ2-3; V gene: TRBV6-5; CDR3 protein: CANSANGADTQYF
J gene: TRBJ1-2; V gene: TRBV7-9; CDR3 protein: CASSLALRQGSHGYTF
J gene: TRBJ1-5; V gene: TRBV2; CDR3 protein: CASSEGQYSNQPQHF
J gene: TRBJ1-1; V gene: TRBV27; CDR3 protein: CASSSSFTPNTEAFF
J gene: TRBJ2-5; V gene: TRBV24-1; CDR3 protein: CATSDFHRETQYF
J gene: TRBJ1-1; V gene: TRBV24-1; CDR3 protein: CATSNRNTEAFF
J gene: TRBJ1-1; V gene: TRBV28; CDR3 protein: CATGTNTEAFF
J gene: TRBJ1-1; V gene: TRBV14; CDR3 protein: CASSRSGMNTEAFF
J gene: TRBJ1-2; V gene: TRBV30; CDR3 protein: CAWGSVGVLNYGYTF
J gene: TRBJ2-1; V gene: TRBV6-4; CDR3 protein: CASSERGDYNEQFF
J gene: TRBJ1-1; V gene: TRBV5-6; CDR3 protein: CASRVQGANTEAFF
J gene: TRBJ1-1; V gene: TRBV5-6; CDR3 protein: CASSLAQGTNTEAFF
J gene: TRBJ1-4; V gene: TRBV28; CDR3 protein: CASRRQGLTNEKLFF
J gene: TRBJ2-1; V gene: TRBV11-3; CDR3 protein: CASSLDGQSLYNEQFF
J gene: TRBJ1-4; V gene: TRBV28; CDR3 protein: CASSLLGEGLFF
J gene: TRBJ2-3; V gene: TRBV6-4; CDR3 protein: CASSTGTGQITDTQYF
J gene: TRBJ2-1; V gene: TRBV6-1; CDR3 protein: CASSDGASGYNEQFF